The text below deals with one TCR beta chain. The sample comes from a study of T-cell memory formation after mild COVID-19. The CDR3 extends over 15 amino acids. The germline V gene encodes CDR1 SGHTA and CDR2 FQGTGA. The V end was cut by 5 bases, the J end by 10 bases, with 23 bases between. Using its own MiXCR run on the 5' RACE reads, TCRdb lists one record per CDR3 protein. The sample lists 250,000 to 350,000 distinct CDR3 sequences, about a sixth seen once, with less than 30% in the top ten. This TCR derives from a man between 18 and 35 years old who had mild COVID-19 (a few samples of this study predate the infection). Cell type and time point are not known. The sample consisted of PBMCs or a T cell subset sorted from them (not recorded which). The rearrangement links TRBV7-3 to TRBJ1-1; D gene uncertain. CDR3 nucleotide sequence: TGTGCCAGCAGCCCAGACGGGAAAGTGGGGAGGCGAGCTTTCTTT. It translates to CASSPDGKVGRRAFF.